This T cell receptor (beta chain) is drawn from a study of Graves' ophthalmopathy and Graves' hyperthyroidism. Study results and limitations: Blood also contained most of the expanded thyroid clonotypes above 0.001 frequency.

V was clipped by 0 bases and J by 6 bases; unmatched bases: 12. Germline V gene sequence: CDR1 LNHDA, CDR2 SQIVND (reference sequence). The CDR3 is made up of 17 amino acids. RNA transcripts yielded amplified TCR beta CDR3 regions. The library came from an HTBI-primed first-round RT-PCR and a second-round multiplex PCR. From the multiplex PCR reads, TCRdb called clonotypes with MiXCR, one entry per CDR3 protein. The table includes hundreds of thousands of distinct CDR3 sequences, about 46% detected once. This clonotype was seen a single time. No antigen is known for it. Presentation of ophthalmopathy in the donors involved moderate-to-severe activity, CAS ≥3, NOSPECS ≥4 and a duration under 3 months. PBMCs stemmed from over 8 ml of fresh peripheral blood.

What was sequenced was peripheral blood. The source is an adult man with Graves' ophthalmopathy. The chain uses TRBV19 and TRBJ2-7; 9 nucleotides match TRBD1. The CDR3 spells CASSIDPLDRGKGEQYF. CDR3 coding DNA: TGTGCCAGTAGTATAGATCCCCTGGACAGGGGAAAGGGCGAGCAGTACTTC.